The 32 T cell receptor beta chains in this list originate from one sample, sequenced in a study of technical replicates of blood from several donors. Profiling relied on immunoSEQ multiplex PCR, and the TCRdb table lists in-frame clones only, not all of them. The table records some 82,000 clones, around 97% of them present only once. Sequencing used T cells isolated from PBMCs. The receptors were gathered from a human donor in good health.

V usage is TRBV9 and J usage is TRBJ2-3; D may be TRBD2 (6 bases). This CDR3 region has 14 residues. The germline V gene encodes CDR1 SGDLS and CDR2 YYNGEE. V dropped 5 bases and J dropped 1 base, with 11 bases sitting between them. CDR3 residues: CASRGGGRTDTQYF. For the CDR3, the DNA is TGTGCCAGCAGGGGGGGAGGCCGCACAGATACGCAGTATTTT. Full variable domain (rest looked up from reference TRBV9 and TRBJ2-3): DSGVTQTPKHLITATGQRVTLRCSPRSGDLSVYWYQQSLDQGLQFLIQYYNGEERAKGNILERFSAQQFPDLHSELNLSSLELGDSALYFCASRGGGRTDTQYFGPGTRLTVL.

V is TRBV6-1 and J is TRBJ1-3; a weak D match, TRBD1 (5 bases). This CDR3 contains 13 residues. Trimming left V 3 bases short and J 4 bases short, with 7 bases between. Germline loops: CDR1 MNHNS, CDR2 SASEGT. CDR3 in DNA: TGTGCCAGCAGTGAGACAGAAGGAAACACCATATATTTT. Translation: CASSETEGNTIYF.

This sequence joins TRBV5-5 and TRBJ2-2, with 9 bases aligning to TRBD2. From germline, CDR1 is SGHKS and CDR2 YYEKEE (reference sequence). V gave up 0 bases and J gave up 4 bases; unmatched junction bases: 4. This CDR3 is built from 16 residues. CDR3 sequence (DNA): TGTGCCAGCAGCTTGGGACTAGCGGAAATCACCGGGGAGCTGTTTTTT. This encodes CASSLGLAEITGELFF.

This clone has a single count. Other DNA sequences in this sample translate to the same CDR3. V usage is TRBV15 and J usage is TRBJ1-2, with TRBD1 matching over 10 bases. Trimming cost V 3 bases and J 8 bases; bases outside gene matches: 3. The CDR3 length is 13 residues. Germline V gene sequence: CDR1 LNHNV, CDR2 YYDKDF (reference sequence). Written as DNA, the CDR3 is TGTGCCACCAGCAGGGGGACAGGGGAAGGCTACACCTTC. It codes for CATSRGTGEGYTF.

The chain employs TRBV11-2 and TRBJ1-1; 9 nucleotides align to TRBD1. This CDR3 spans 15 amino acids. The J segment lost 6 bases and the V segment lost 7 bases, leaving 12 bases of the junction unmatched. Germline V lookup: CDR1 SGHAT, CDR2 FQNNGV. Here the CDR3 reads CASNQWTGAGAEAFF. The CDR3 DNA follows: TGTGCCAGCAACCAATGGACAGGGGCTGGGGCTGAAGCTTTCTTT.

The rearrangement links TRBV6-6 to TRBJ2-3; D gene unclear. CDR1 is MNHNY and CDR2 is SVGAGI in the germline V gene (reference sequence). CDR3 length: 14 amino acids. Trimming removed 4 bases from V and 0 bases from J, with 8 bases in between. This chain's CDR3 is CASSSLSSTDTQYF. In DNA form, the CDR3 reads TGTGCCAGCAGTTCCCTCTCTAGCACAGATACGCAGTATTTT.

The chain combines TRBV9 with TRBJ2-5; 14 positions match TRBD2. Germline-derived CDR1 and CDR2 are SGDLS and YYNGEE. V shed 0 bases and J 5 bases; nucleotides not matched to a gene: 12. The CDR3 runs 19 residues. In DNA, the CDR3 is TGTGCCAGCAGCGTAGCTGAGGGGGGGACTAGCGGGAGATGGGAGACCCAGTACTTC. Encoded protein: CASSVAEGGTSGRWETQYF.

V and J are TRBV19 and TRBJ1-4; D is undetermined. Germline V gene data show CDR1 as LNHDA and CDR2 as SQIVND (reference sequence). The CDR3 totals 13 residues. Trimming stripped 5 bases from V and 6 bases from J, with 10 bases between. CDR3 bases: TGTGCCAGTAGTGCCCATACTTATGAAAAACTGTTTTTT. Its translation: CASSAHTYEKLFF.

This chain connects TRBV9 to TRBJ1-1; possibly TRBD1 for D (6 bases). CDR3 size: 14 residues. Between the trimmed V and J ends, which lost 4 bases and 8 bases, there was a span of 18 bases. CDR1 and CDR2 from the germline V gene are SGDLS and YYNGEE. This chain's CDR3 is CASSPTTSRGEAFF. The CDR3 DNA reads TGTGCCAGCAGCCCGACAACCTCTAGGGGGGAAGCTTTCTTT.

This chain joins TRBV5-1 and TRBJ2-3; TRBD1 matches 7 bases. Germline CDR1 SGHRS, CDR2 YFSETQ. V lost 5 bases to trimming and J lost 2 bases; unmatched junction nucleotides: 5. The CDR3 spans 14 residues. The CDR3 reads CASSPGTATDTQYF. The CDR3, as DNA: TGCGCCAGCAGTCCCGGGACAGCCACAGATACGCAGTATTTT.

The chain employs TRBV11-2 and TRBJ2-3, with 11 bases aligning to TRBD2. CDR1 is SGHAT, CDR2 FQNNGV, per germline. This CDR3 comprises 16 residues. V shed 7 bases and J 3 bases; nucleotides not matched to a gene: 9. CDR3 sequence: CASTPVLAGGTDTQYF. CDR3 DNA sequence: TGTGCCAGCACCCCAGTTCTAGCGGGAGGAACAGATACGCAGTATTTT.

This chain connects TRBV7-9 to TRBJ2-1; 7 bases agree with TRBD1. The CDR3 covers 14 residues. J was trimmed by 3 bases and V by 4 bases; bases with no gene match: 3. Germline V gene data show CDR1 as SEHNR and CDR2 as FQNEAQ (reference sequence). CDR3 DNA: TGTGCCAGCAGCTCAGGGGGAAGCTACAATGAGCAGTTCTTC. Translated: CASSSGGSYNEQFF. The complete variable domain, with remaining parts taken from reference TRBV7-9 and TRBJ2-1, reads DTGVSQNPRHKITKRGQNVTFRCDPISEHNRLYWYRQTLGQGPEFLTYFQNEAQLEKSRLLSDRFSAERPKGSFSTLEIQRTEQGDSAMYLCASSSGGSYNEQFFGPGTRLTVL.

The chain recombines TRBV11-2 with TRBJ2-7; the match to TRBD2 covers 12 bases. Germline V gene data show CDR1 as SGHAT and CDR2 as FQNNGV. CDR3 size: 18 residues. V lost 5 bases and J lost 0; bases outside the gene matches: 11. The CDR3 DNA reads TGTGCCAGCAGCCAGACTAGCGGGAGCTCCCGGAACTCCTACGAGCAGTACTTC. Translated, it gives CASSQTSGSSRNSYEQYF.

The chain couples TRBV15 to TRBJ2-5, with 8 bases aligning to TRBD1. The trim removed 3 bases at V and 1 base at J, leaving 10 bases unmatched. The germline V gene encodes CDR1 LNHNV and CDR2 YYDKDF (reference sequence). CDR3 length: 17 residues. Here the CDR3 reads CATSSDRTGTSQETQYF. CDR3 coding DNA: TGTGCCACCAGCAGTGATAGGACAGGGACGTCCCAAGAGACCCAGTACTTC. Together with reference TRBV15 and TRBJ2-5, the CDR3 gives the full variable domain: DAMVIQNPRYQVTQFGKPVTLSCSQTLNHNVMYWYQQKSSQAPKLLFHYYDKDFNNEADTPDNFQSRRPNTSFCFLDIRSPGLGDTAMYLCATSSDRTGTSQETQYFGPGTRLLVL.

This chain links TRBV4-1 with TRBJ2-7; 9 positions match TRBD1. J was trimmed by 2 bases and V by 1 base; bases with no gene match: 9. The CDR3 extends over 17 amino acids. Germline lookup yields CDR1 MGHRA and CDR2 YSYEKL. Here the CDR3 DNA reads TGCGCCAGCAGCCAAGTAGTCCCCCGGGACAGGGCCTACGAGCAGTACTTC. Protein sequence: CASSQVVPRDRAYEQYF.

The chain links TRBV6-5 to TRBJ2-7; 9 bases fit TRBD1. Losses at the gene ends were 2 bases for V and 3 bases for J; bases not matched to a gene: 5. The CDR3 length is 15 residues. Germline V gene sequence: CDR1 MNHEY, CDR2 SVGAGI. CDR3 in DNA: TGTGCCAGCAGTTACCCCGGGACAGGGCACTACGAGCAGTACTTC. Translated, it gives CASSYPGTGHYEQYF.

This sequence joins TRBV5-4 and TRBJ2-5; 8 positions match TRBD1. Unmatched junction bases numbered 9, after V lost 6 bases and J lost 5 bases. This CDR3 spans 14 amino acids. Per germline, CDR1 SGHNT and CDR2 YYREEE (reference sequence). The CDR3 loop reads CASNIQGAGETQYF. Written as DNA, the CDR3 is TGTGCCAGCAACATTCAGGGGGCAGGGGAGACCCAGTACTTC.

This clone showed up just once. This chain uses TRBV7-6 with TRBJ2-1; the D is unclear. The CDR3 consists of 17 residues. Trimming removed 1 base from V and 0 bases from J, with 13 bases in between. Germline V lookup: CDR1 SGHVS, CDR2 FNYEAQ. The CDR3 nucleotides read TGTGCCAGCAGCTTAGTCTCTCCTGAGAGCTCCTACAATGAGCAGTTCTTC. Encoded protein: CASSLVSPESSYNEQFF.

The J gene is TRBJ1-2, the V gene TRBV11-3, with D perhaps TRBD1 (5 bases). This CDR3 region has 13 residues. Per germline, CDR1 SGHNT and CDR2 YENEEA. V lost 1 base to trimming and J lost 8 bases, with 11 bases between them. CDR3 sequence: CASSLVGAGGYTF. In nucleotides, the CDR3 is TGTGCCAGCAGCTTAGTAGGGGCCGGCGGCTACACCTTC.

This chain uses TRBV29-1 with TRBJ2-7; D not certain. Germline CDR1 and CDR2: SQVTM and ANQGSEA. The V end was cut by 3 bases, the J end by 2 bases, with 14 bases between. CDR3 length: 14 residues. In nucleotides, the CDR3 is TGCAGCGTTGATATTCCAGGTGGCACCTACGAGCAGTACTTC. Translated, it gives CSVDIPGGTYEQYF.

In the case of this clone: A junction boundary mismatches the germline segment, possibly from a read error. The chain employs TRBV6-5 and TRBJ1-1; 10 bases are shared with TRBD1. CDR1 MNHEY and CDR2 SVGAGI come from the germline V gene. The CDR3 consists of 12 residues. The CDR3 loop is CASRRQGAEAFF. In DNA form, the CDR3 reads TGTGCCAGCAGAAGACAGGGGGCTGAGGCTTTCTTT.

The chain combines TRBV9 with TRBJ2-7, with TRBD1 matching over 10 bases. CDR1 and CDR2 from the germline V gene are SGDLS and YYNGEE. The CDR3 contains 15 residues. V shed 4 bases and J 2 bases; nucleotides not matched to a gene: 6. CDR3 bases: TGTGCCAGCAGCTCCCCCGGGACAGGGGCCTACGAGCAGTACTTC. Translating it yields CASSSPGTGAYEQYF.

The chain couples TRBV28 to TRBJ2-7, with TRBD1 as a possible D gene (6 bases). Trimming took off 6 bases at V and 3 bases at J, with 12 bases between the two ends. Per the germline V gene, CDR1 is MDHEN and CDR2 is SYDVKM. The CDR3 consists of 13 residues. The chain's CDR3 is CASRIGQSYEQYF. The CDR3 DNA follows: TGTGCCAGCAGAATCGGACAGAGCTACGAGCAGTACTTC. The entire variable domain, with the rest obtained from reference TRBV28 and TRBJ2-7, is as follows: DVKVTQSSRYLVKRTGEKVFLECVQDMDHENMFWYRQDPGLGLRLIYFSYDVKMKEKGDIPEGYSVSREKKERFSLILESASTNQTSMYLCASRIGQSYEQYFGPGTRLTVT.

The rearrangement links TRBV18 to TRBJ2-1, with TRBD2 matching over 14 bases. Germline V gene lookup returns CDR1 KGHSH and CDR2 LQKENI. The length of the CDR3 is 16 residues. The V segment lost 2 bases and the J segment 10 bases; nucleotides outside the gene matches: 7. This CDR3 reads CASSPAGLAGGQEQFF. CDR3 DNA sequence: TGTGCCAGCTCACCAGCAGGACTAGCGGGGGGCCAAGAGCAGTTCTTC.

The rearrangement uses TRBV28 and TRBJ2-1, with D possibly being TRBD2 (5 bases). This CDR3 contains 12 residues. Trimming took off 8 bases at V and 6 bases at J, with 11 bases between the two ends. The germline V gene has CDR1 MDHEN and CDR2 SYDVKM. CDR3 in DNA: TGTGCCAGCGACGCGGGCACCAATGAGCAGTTCTTC. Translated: CASDAGTNEQFF.

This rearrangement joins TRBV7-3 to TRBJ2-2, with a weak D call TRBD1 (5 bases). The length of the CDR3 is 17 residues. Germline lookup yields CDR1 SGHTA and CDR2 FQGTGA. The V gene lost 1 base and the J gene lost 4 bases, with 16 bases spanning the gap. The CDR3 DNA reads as TGTGCCAGCAGCTTAAATCCAGGGCCTCTGATCACCGGGGAGCTGTTTTTT. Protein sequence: CASSLNPGPLITGELFF.

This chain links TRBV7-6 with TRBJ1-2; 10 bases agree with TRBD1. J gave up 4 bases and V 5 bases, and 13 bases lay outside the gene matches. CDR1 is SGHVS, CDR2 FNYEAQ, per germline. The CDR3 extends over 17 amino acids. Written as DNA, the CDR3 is TGTGCCAGCAGCGCTGGGACAGGGGTTGATAGCCCCTATGGCTACACCTTC. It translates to CASSAGTGVDSPYGYTF.

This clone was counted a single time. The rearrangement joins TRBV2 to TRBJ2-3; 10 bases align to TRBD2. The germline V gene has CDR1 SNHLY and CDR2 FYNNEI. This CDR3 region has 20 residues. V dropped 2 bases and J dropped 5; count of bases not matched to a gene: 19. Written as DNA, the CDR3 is TGTGCCAGCAGTGAACGGGGGACTATTAGCGGGGGGCGGCGTCGAGATACGCAGTATTTT. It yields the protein CASSERGTISGGRRRDTQYF.

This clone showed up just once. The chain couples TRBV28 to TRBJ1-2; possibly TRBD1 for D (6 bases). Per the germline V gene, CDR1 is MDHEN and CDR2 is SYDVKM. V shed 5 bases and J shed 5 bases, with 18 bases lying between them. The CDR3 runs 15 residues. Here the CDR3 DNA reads TGTGCCAGCAGTCACTACAGGGATGAACTTTATGGCTACACCTTC. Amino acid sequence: CASSHYRDELYGYTF.

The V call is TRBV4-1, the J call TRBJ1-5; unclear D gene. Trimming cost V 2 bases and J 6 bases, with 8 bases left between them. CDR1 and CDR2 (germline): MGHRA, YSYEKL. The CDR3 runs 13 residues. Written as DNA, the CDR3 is TGCGCCAGCAGCCAAAGAGGGCGTCAGCCCCAGCATTTT. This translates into CASSQRGRQPQHF.

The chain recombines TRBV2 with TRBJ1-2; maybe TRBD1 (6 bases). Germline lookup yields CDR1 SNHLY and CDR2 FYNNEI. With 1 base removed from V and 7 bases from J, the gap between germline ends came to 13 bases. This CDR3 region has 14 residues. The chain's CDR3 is CASSEETGWGGYTF. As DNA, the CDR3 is TGTGCCAGCAGTGAAGAAACAGGGTGGGGTGGCTACACCTTC.

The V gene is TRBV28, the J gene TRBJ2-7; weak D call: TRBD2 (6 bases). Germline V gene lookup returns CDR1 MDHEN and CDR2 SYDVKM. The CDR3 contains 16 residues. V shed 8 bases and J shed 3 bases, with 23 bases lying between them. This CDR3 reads CASRGRTAGDRYEQYF. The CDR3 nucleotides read TGTGCCAGCCGGGGGAGGACGGCGGGTGACCGCTACGAGCAGTACTTC. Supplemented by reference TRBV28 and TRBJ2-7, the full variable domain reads DVKVTQSSRYLVKRTGEKVFLECVQDMDHENMFWYRQDPGLGLRLIYFSYDVKMKEKGDIPEGYSVSREKKERFSLILESASTNQTSMYLCASRGRTAGDRYEQYFGPGTRLTVT.